The rows below give T cell receptor beta chains drawn from one sample of a study of T cell responses to AZD1222 COVID-19 vaccine. Generated by immunoSEQ multiplex PCR, the TCRdb table keeps only in-frame clones and is missing some. The repertoire holds over 150,000 clones, with roughly 87% as singletons. The input for sequencing was peripheral blood, taken on day 0 of AZD1222 vaccination. These receptors originate from an adult in good health. The CDR3 runs from the conserved cysteine through the conserved F or W. The order of the fields is D gene, J gene, CDR3 length, V gene, clone size, CDR3 protein, CDR3 DNA. D genes are given only for firm matches. Clone size is given for some rows only: seen once, a few or many times, or a class if the clone is expanded.

d_gene: TRBD1; j_gene: TRBJ2-5; len: 15; v_gene: TRBV11-3; abundance: .; CDR3aa: CASTATGEVVETQYF; CDR3nt: TGTGCCAGCACCGCGACAGGGGAGGTTGTGGAGACCCAGTACTTC
d_gene: .; j_gene: TRBJ2-1; len: 14; v_gene: TRBV15; abundance: once; CDR3aa: CASKESGSYNEQFF; CDR3nt: TGTGCCAGTAAAGAAAGTGGTTCCTACAATGAGCAGTTCTTC
d_gene: .; j_gene: TRBJ1-1; len: 13; v_gene: TRBV30; abundance: .; CDR3aa: CAWSVGVFTEAFF; CDR3nt: TGTGCCTGGAGTGTTGGGGTATTCACTGAAGCTTTCTTT
d_gene: .; j_gene: TRBJ1-1; len: 18; v_gene: TRBV21-1; abundance: .; CDR3aa: CASSNLLLGEFGGTEAFF; CDR3nt: TGTGCCAGCAGCAACCTGCTTTTGGGGGAGTTCGGAGGCACTGAAGCTTTCTTT
d_gene: .; j_gene: TRBJ2-1; len: 15; v_gene: TRBV27; abundance: .; CDR3aa: CASRQPTTVYNEQFF; CDR3nt: TGTGCCAGCCGACAACCGACAACGGTCTACAATGAGCAGTTCTTC
d_gene: .; j_gene: TRBJ2-3; len: 14; v_gene: TRBV11-2; abundance: .; CDR3aa: CASSPIGSTDTQYF; CDR3nt: TGTGCCAGCAGCCCGATAGGGAGCACAGATACGCAGTATTTT
d_gene: .; j_gene: TRBJ1-6; len: 13; v_gene: TRBV12-3/TRBV12-4; abundance: .; CDR3aa: CASGNSYNSPLHF; CDR3nt: TGTGCCAGCGGGAATTCCTATAATTCACCCCTCCACTTT
d_gene: .; j_gene: TRBJ2-6; len: 16; v_gene: TRBV5-1; abundance: .; CDR3aa: CASSKPGDSGANVLTF; CDR3nt: TGCGCCAGCAGCAAACCAGGGGACTCTGGGGCCAACGTCCTGACTTTC
d_gene: TRBD2; j_gene: TRBJ2-1; len: 15; v_gene: TRBV19; abundance: .; CDR3aa: CASSIAGGPYNEQFF; CDR3nt: TGTGCCAGTAGTATTGCGGGAGGCCCCTACAATGAGCAGTTCTTC
d_gene: .; j_gene: TRBJ1-1; len: 13; v_gene: TRBV21-1; abundance: .; CDR3aa: CASSKILGVEAFF; CDR3nt: TGTGCCAGCAGCAAAATTCTTGGGGTTGAAGCTTTCTTT
d_gene: .; j_gene: TRBJ2-3; len: 15; v_gene: TRBV5-5; abundance: .; CDR3aa: CASSSGTTDTDTQYF; CDR3nt: TGTGCCAGCAGTTCCGGGACAACGGACACAGATACGCAGTATTTT
d_gene: .; j_gene: TRBJ2-2; len: 12; v_gene: TRBV5-1; abundance: .; CDR3aa: CASSLVPGELFF; CDR3nt: TGCGCCAGCAGCTTGGTTCCCGGGGAGCTGTTTTTT
d_gene: .; j_gene: TRBJ2-6; len: 17; v_gene: TRBV3-1/TRBV3-2; abundance: .; CDR3aa: CASSHHSFSSGANVLTF; CDR3nt: TGTGCCAGCAGCCATCACAGTTTCAGCTCTGGGGCCAACGTCCTGACTTTC
d_gene: .; j_gene: TRBJ1-1; len: 13; v_gene: TRBV29-1; abundance: .; CDR3aa: CSVLDRGWTEAFF; CDR3nt: TGCAGCGTCCTGGACCGGGGTTGGACTGAAGCTTTCTTT
d_gene: TRBD1; j_gene: TRBJ2-7; len: 15; v_gene: TRBV19; abundance: .; CDR3aa: CASSRAGTGTYEQYF; CDR3nt: TGTGCCAGTAGTAGGGCCGGGACAGGGACCTACGAGCAGTACTTC
d_gene: TRBD1; j_gene: TRBJ2-1; len: 16; v_gene: TRBV14; abundance: .; CDR3aa: CASSQGPGTGFHEQFF; CDR3nt: TGTGCCAGCAGCCAGGGTCCCGGGACAGGGTTCCATGAGCAGTTCTTC
d_gene: .; j_gene: TRBJ2-3; len: 14; v_gene: TRBV6-2/TRBV6-3; abundance: .; CDR3aa: CASSYPSGGRGQYF; CDR3nt: TGTGCCAGCAGTTACCCCTCGGGCGGCCGGGGGCAGTATTTT
d_gene: TRBD2; j_gene: TRBJ2-1; len: 17; v_gene: TRBV6-1; abundance: .; CDR3aa: CASSAASGMTSYNEQFF; CDR3nt: TGTGCCAGCAGTGCCGCTAGCGGGATGACGTCCTACAATGAGCAGTTCTTC
d_gene: .; j_gene: TRBJ2-7; len: 12; v_gene: TRBV19; abundance: .; CDR3aa: CASSIVDGEQYF; CDR3nt: TGTGCCAGTAGTATCGTGGACGGCGAGCAGTACTTC
d_gene: TRBD1; j_gene: TRBJ1-1; len: 16; v_gene: TRBV6-1; abundance: few; CDR3aa: CASSEAAGQGGTEAFF; CDR3nt: TGTGCCAGCAGTGAAGCTGCGGGACAGGGGGGAACTGAAGCTTTCTTT
d_gene: TRBD1; j_gene: TRBJ1-1; len: 15; v_gene: TRBV3-1/TRBV3-2; abundance: many; CDR3aa: CASSHGTGLGTEAFF; CDR3nt: TGTGCCAGCAGCCATGGGACAGGGCTAGGCACTGAAGCTTTCTTT
d_gene: TRBD1; j_gene: TRBJ2-1; len: 14; v_gene: TRBV6-5; abundance: many; CDR3aa: CAITPGQGWDEQFF; CDR3nt: TGTGCCATTACGCCGGGACAGGGATGGGATGAGCAGTTCTTC
d_gene: .; j_gene: TRBJ2-7; len: 13; v_gene: TRBV2; abundance: .; CDR3aa: CASRTGTPQKLYF; CDR3nt: TGTGCCAGCAGGACCGGGACTCCGCAAAAACTGTACTTC
d_gene: .; j_gene: TRBJ2-7; len: 15; v_gene: TRBV4-1; abundance: .; CDR3aa: CASSQDAGTRTGQYF; CDR3nt: TGCGCCAGCAGCCAGGATGCCGGGACTAGGACAGGGCAGTACTTC
d_gene: .; j_gene: TRBJ2-7; len: 16; v_gene: TRBV5-6; abundance: .; CDR3aa: CASSQAPGPGFTEQYF; CDR3nt: TGTGCCAGCAGCCAGGCGCCGGGACCTGGGTTTACGGAGCAGTACTTC
d_gene: .; j_gene: TRBJ1-1; len: 14; v_gene: TRBV7-2; abundance: .; CDR3aa: CASSLEQGFTEAFF; CDR3nt: TGTGCCAGCAGCTTAGAACAGGGATTCACTGAAGCTTTCTTT
d_gene: .; j_gene: TRBJ1-1; len: 14; v_gene: TRBV14; abundance: .; CDR3aa: CASSQGFRGAEAFF; CDR3nt: TGTGCCAGCAGCCAAGGGTTTCGGGGTGCTGAAGCTTTCTTT
d_gene: TRBD1; j_gene: TRBJ2-1; len: 14; v_gene: TRBV19; abundance: .; CDR3aa: CASRKGGENNEQFF; CDR3nt: TGTGCCAGTAGAAAAGGGGGCGAGAACAATGAGCAGTTCTTC
d_gene: TRBD2; j_gene: TRBJ2-6; len: 17; v_gene: TRBV2; abundance: .; CDR3aa: CASSGLAGNSGANVLTF; CDR3nt: TGTGCCAGCAGTGGACTAGCGGGAAACTCTGGGGCCAACGTCCTGACTTTC
d_gene: .; j_gene: TRBJ2-5; len: 14; v_gene: TRBV18; abundance: .; CDR3aa: CASSFTGFQETQYF; CDR3nt: TGTGCCAGCTCGTTTACAGGTTTCCAAGAGACCCAGTACTTC
d_gene: TRBD2; j_gene: TRBJ2-7; len: 13; v_gene: TRBV11-2; abundance: once; CDR3aa: CASSLAGGREQYF; CDR3nt: TGTGCCAGCAGCTTAGCGGGAGGGCGGGAGCAGTACTTC
d_gene: .; j_gene: TRBJ2-4; len: 14; v_gene: TRBV6-5; abundance: .; CDR3aa: CASRMGAPQNIQYF; CDR3nt: TGTGCCAGCAGGATGGGGGCACCCCAAAACATTCAGTACTTC
d_gene: .; j_gene: TRBJ2-1; len: 15; v_gene: TRBV11-2; abundance: .; CDR3aa: CASSPGQQVDNEQFF; CDR3nt: TGTGCCAGCAGCCCCGGACAGCAGGTTGACAATGAGCAGTTCTTC
d_gene: TRBD1; j_gene: TRBJ2-1; len: 14; v_gene: TRBV5-5; abundance: .; CDR3aa: CASSLWTGGNEQFF; CDR3nt: TGTGCCAGCAGCTTATGGACAGGGGGAAATGAGCAGTTCTTC
d_gene: .; j_gene: TRBJ1-2; len: 12; v_gene: TRBV6-5; abundance: .; CDR3aa: CATRGASYGYTF; CDR3nt: TGTGCCACCCGGGGGGCTTCTTATGGCTACACCTTC
d_gene: TRBD1; j_gene: TRBJ2-7; len: 13; v_gene: TRBV29-1; abundance: .; CDR3aa: CSVEDRGSYEQYF; CDR3nt: TGCAGCGTCGAGGACAGGGGCTCCTACGAGCAGTACTTC
d_gene: .; j_gene: TRBJ2-7; len: 16; v_gene: TRBV21-1; abundance: .; CDR3aa: CASSKENSGRTYEQYF; CDR3nt: TGTGCCAGCAGCAAAGAGAATAGCGGGAGAACCTACGAGCAGTACTTC
d_gene: .; j_gene: TRBJ2-7; len: 13; v_gene: TRBV7-2; abundance: .; CDR3aa: CASSLAPGREQYF; CDR3nt: TGTGCCAGCAGCTTAGCCCCGGGCAGGGAGCAGTACTTC
d_gene: .; j_gene: TRBJ1-2; len: 15; v_gene: TRBV5-1; abundance: .; CDR3aa: CASSSTGQSNYGYTF; CDR3nt: TGCGCCAGCAGCTCGACTGGACAAAGTAACTATGGCTACACCTTC
d_gene: .; j_gene: TRBJ1-5; len: 16; v_gene: TRBV5-8; abundance: few; CDR3aa: CASSFYRTSVNQPQHF; CDR3nt: TGTGCCAGCAGCTTTTATCGAACATCCGTCAATCAGCCCCAGCATTTT
d_gene: .; j_gene: TRBJ1-1; len: 15; v_gene: TRBV18; abundance: .; CDR3aa: CASSRGFGENTEAFF; CDR3nt: TGTGCCAGCTCAAGGGGGTTCGGGGAGAACACTGAAGCTTTCTTT
d_gene: .; j_gene: TRBJ1-1; len: 10; v_gene: TRBV20-1; abundance: .; CDR3aa: CSAWRQASFF; CDR3nt: TGCAGTGCTTGGCGACAGGCGTCTTTCTTT
d_gene: TRBD1; j_gene: TRBJ1-2; len: 16; v_gene: TRBV19; abundance: few; CDR3aa: CASSPAGGTLRYGYTF; CDR3nt: TGTGCCAGTAGCCCCGCAGGGGGGACGCTTAGGTATGGCTACACCTTC
d_gene: .; j_gene: TRBJ1-2; len: 11; v_gene: TRBV30; abundance: once; CDR3aa: CAWSFTGGYTF; CDR3nt: TGTGCCTGGAGTTTTACAGGTGGCTACACCTTC